A single sample is the source of the 31 T cell receptor beta chains below, sequenced in a study of cytomegalovirus exposure and HLA in healthy donors. Measured with immunoSEQ multiplex PCR; TCRdb has only the in-frame clones, and not every one. The table has approximately 70,000 clones, about 94% seen once. Sequenced: PBMCs. The source is a woman under 30 in good health and CMV-seronegative.

This clone was seen a single time. The V gene is TRBV28, the J gene TRBJ2-7; D not certain. The CDR3 runs to 11 residues. Germline CDR1 and CDR2: MDHEN and SYDVKM. V dropped 2 bases and J dropped 9 bases, with 8 bases sitting between them. DNA of the CDR3: TGTGCCAGCAGTTTAATGTCGCGGCAGTACTTC. This gives the protein CASSLMSRQYF.

V and J are TRBV9 and TRBJ2-5; 9 bases are a match to TRBD2. The CDR3 runs 14 residues. Germline CDR1 SGDLS, CDR2 YYNGEE. Trimming removed 3 bases from V and 5 bases from J; junction bases left unmatched: 5. In DNA form, the CDR3 reads TGTGCCAGCAGCGGGAGCGGGGGGCTGGAGACCCAGTACTTC. It translates to CASSGSGGLETQYF.

The rearrangement uses TRBV10-2 and TRBJ1-5, with D perhaps matching TRBD1 (6 bases). V dropped 2 bases and J dropped 8 bases, with 10 bases sitting between them. CDR1 and CDR2 (germline): WSHSY, SAAADI. This CDR3 comprises 13 residues. CDR3 amino acids: CASSETGPEPQHF. The CDR3 nucleotides read TGCGCCAGCAGTGAGACAGGGCCGGAGCCCCAGCATTTT.

This chain connects TRBV19 to TRBJ2-7; 7 bases map to TRBD1. V shed 9 bases and J 5 bases; nucleotides not matched to a gene: 13. The germline CDR1 and CDR2 sequences are LNHDA and SQIVND (reference sequence). This CDR3 is built from 14 residues. CDR3 loop: CASSKVTGPNEQYF. Written as DNA, the CDR3 is TGTGCCAGCTCAAAGGTGACAGGGCCAAACGAGCAGTACTTC.

The chain combines TRBV7-3 with TRBJ2-2; possibly TRBD2 for D (7 bases). Trimming pared 1 base from V and 0 bases from J, leaving 12 bases between. Per germline, CDR1 SGHTA and CDR2 FQGTGA. The CDR3 runs to 17 residues. CDR3 protein: CASSLRGGAPNTGELFF. CDR3 bases: TGTGCCAGCAGCTTAAGGGGGGGGGCTCCGAACACCGGGGAGCTGTTTTTT.

The chain recombines TRBV27 with TRBJ2-3, with 7 bases that match TRBD2. Germline values: CDR1 MNHEY, CDR2 SMNVEV (reference sequence). V lost 1 base and J lost 3; bases outside the gene matches: 4. The length of the CDR3 is 15 residues. As DNA, the CDR3 is TGTGCCAGCAGTTTATATCCGGGAGGAACAGATACGCAGTATTTT. This sequence encodes CASSLYPGGTDTQYF.

The V gene is TRBV28, the J gene TRBJ1-5; 7 nucleotides align to TRBD1. Germline V gene data show CDR1 as MDHEN and CDR2 as SYDVKM. The CDR3 has 17 amino acids. J lost 2 bases, V lost 1 base, and 8 bases had no gene match. DNA for the CDR3: TGTGCCAGCAGTTTATTTGCGCAGGGGGTTGGCAATCAGCCCCAGCATTTT. Residues: CASSLFAQGVGNQPQHF.

DNA of the CDR3: TGCGCCAGCAGCCAAGAGGGAAGGGGGCGCTACGAGCAGTACTTC. This gives the protein CASSQEGRGRYEQYF. The J gene is TRBJ2-7, the V gene TRBV4-3; 7 bases fit TRBD1. Germline V gene data show CDR1 as LGHNA and CDR2 as YSLEER. V shed 0 bases, J shed 3 bases, and the junction held 5 bases outside the gene matches. This CDR3 is 15 amino acids long.

This chain connects TRBV7-2 to TRBJ2-3; TRBD2 matches 8 bases. Germline CDR1 is SGHTA and CDR2 is FQGNSA. The CDR3 is 17 amino acids. The J segment lost 6 bases and the V segment lost 4 bases, leaving 15 bases of the junction unmatched. CDR3 DNA: TGTGCCAGCAGCTCCGGACCGGGACTAGAAAGGTTCGATACGCAGTATTTT. Residues: CASSSGPGLERFDTQYF. The variable domain in full, completed from reference TRBV7-2 and TRBJ2-3, reads GAGVSQSPSNKVTEKGKDVELRCDPISGHTALYWYRQSLGQGLEFLIYFQGNSAPDKSGLPSDRFSAERTGGSVSTLTIQRTQQEDSAVYLCASSSGPGLERFDTQYFGPGTRLTVL.

The chain combines TRBV4-3 with TRBJ1-2; D remains unclear. Germline V gene sequence: CDR1 LGHNA, CDR2 YSLEER. The CDR3 is 15 amino acids. V shed 0 bases and J shed 2 bases, with 10 bases lying between them. CDR3 sequence: CASSQERARNYGYTF. Written as DNA, the CDR3 is TGCGCCAGCAGCCAAGAGAGGGCCAGGAACTATGGCTACACCTTC.

This rearrangement joins TRBV4-1 to TRBJ1-3; 7 bases align to TRBD1. Germline V lookup: CDR1 MGHRA, CDR2 YSYEKL. This CDR3 contains 17 residues. The trim removed 6 bases at V and 0 bases at J, leaving 11 bases unmatched. CDR3 sequence reads: CASRAAGGRTSGNTIYF. CDR3 nucleotide sequence: TGCGCCAGCAGGGCCGCAGGGGGACGAACCTCTGGAAACACCATATATTTT.

V and J are TRBV28 and TRBJ1-1, with D possibly TRBD1 on 5 matching bases. CDR1 is MDHEN, CDR2 SYDVKM, per germline. This CDR3 has 15 amino acids. V gave up 7 bases and J gave up 4 bases, with 19 bases separating them. The CDR3 protein is CASIDGGGIGTEAFF. For the CDR3, the DNA is TGTGCCAGCATCGACGGCGGGGGAATCGGCACTGAAGCTTTCTTT.

In DNA, the CDR3 is TGTGCCTGGATATCGCGACTAGCGGGAGAGAATGAGCAGTTCTTC. This gives the protein CAWISRLAGENEQFF. The rearrangement uses TRBV30 and TRBJ2-1; 12 bases are a match to TRBD2. The CDR3 runs to 15 residues. The V segment lost 4 bases and the J segment 7 bases; nucleotides outside the gene matches: 8. Germline V gene sequence: CDR1 GTSNPN, CDR2 SVGIG (reference sequence).

This rearrangement joins TRBV10-2 to TRBJ2-1; possibly TRBD2 for D (5 bases). Per the germline V gene, CDR1 is WSHSY and CDR2 is SAAADI. There are 15 residues in the CDR3. Trimming pared 5 bases from V and 8 bases from J, leaving 19 bases between. The CDR3 is CASSLMDSLVDEQFF. Here the CDR3 DNA reads TGCGCCAGCAGTCTAATGGACTCCCTTGTCGATGAGCAGTTCTTC.

The chain carries TRBV28 and TRBJ2-1, with 12 positions matching TRBD2. The V gene end was trimmed by 5 bases and the J gene end by 3 bases; junction bases not matched to a gene: 17. Germline V gives CDR1 MDHEN, CDR2 SYDVKM. This CDR3 comprises 20 residues. CDR3 amino acids: CASSLPPDRLAGEYYNEQFF. In nucleotides, the CDR3 is TGTGCCAGCAGTCTACCCCCCGATCGACTAGCGGGAGAATACTACAATGAGCAGTTCTTC.

This chain connects TRBV7-7 to TRBJ2-1; 12 bases match TRBD2. The CDR3 consists of 15 residues. The germline V gene encodes CDR1 SSHAT and CDR2 FNYEAQ (reference sequence). Germline trimming cut 5 bases from V and 6 bases from J; bases unmatched to any gene: 5. CDR3: CASSLLAGGLNEQFF. CDR3 coding DNA: TGTGCCAGCAGCCTACTAGCGGGGGGCCTCAATGAGCAGTTCTTC.

CDR3 protein: CSVEGQGDEQYF. The CDR3 bases are TGCAGCGTTGAAGGTCAGGGTGACGAGCAGTACTTC. The chain links TRBV29-1 to TRBJ2-7; D perhaps matches TRBD1 (5 bases). This CDR3 is built from 12 residues. The germline V gene has CDR1 SQVTM and CDR2 ANQGSEA. V was pared by 1 base and J by 5 bases, with 9 bases between.

The chain links TRBV13 to TRBJ2-1; possibly TRBD2 for D (6 bases). The V gene lost 6 bases and the J gene lost 10 bases, with 13 bases spanning the gap. The V gene's germline CDR1 is PRHDT and CDR2 FYEKMQ (reference sequence). The CDR3 has 12 residues. CDR3: CASSTAREEQFF. The CDR3 bases are TGTGCCAGCAGTACAGCCCGGGAGGAGCAGTTCTTC.

This clone was seen a handful of times. The V call is TRBV2, the J call TRBJ2-7; tentatively, D is TRBD1 (6 bases). Looked up from germline, CDR1 is SNHLY and CDR2 is FYNNEI. Trimming shortened V by 6 bases and J by 4 bases, and 13 bases separated the two germline ends. This CDR3 comprises 13 residues. CDR3 protein: CASRATGSYEQYF. CDR3 coding DNA: TGTGCCAGCAGGGCAACAGGGTCGTACGAGCAGTACTTC.

The CDR3 bases are TGTGCCAGCAGCCCCAGACAGGGGTGGACTGAAGCTTTCTTT. Protein: CASSPRQGWTEAFF. This chain uses TRBV7-3 with TRBJ1-1, with 8 positions matching TRBD1. There are 14 residues in the CDR3. After removal of 5 bases from V and 5 bases from J, the junction contained 7 bases not matched to a gene. The germline CDR1 and CDR2 sequences are SGHTA and FQGTGA.

This rearrangement joins TRBV4-2 to TRBJ1-5; the match to TRBD1 covers 9 bases. Trimming removed 4 bases from V and 0 bases from J; junction bases left unmatched: 4. Germline lookup yields CDR1 LGHNA and CDR2 YNFKEQ. This CDR3 is 16 amino acids long. Here the CDR3 reads CASSRTGGVSNQPQHF. CDR3 bases: TGTGCCAGCAGCCGTACAGGGGGCGTTAGCAATCAGCCCCAGCATTTT.

This chain links TRBV6-5 with TRBJ1-6; 9 bases fit TRBD1. Unmatched junction bases numbered 6, after V lost 2 bases and J lost 10 bases. Germline assignment: CDR1 MNHEY and CDR2 SVGAGI. The CDR3 runs 15 residues. CDR3 region: CASSYEGQGMSPLHF. The CDR3 DNA sequence: TGTGCCAGCAGTTACGAGGGACAGGGTATGTCACCCCTCCACTTT.

This clone was counted once. This chain joins TRBV9 and TRBJ2-1, with TRBD1 as a possible D gene (6 bases). There are 14 residues in the CDR3. Germline V gives CDR1 SGDLS, CDR2 YYNGEE. Trimming removed 4 bases from V and 7 bases from J, with 15 bases in between. Written as DNA, the CDR3 is TGTGCCAGCAGCCCGACAGGTGGGCATAATGAGCAGTTCTTC. Encoded protein: CASSPTGGHNEQFF.

The chain carries TRBV7-2 and TRBJ2-1; D might be TRBD1 (6 bases). The CDR3 covers 12 residues. Trimming left V 5 bases short and J 10 bases short, with 12 bases between. The germline V gene encodes CDR1 SGHTA and CDR2 FQGNSA. CDR3 protein: CASSPQGREQFF. In nucleotides, the CDR3 is TGTGCCAGCAGCCCCCAGGGGCGGGAGCAGTTCTTC.

The rearrangement links TRBV7-7 to TRBJ2-1, with 11 bases that match TRBD2. The V gene's germline CDR1 is SSHAT and CDR2 FNYEAQ (reference sequence). V shed 0 bases and J 8 bases; nucleotides not matched to a gene: 3. This CDR3 has 15 amino acids. Written as DNA, the CDR3 is TGTGCCAGCAGCTTAGCTAGCGGGGGGGCATATGAGCAGTTCTTC. Translated: CASSLASGGAYEQFF.

This clone was found once. V is TRBV12-5 and J is TRBJ2-6, with D maybe TRBD1 (6 bases). The germline CDR1 and CDR2 sequences are LGHNT and FRNRAP. This CDR3 comprises 19 residues. V was clipped by 0 bases and J by 0 bases, with 15 bases between them. CDR3: CASGLVLGTSVSGANVLTF. The CDR3 region has the DNA TGTGCTAGTGGTTTGGTATTGGGGACATCCGTCTCTGGGGCCAACGTCCTGACTTTC. Based on the CDR3 plus reference TRBV12-5 and TRBJ2-6, the full variable domain is DARVTQTPRHKVTEMGQEVTMRCQPILGHNTVFWYRQTMMQGLELLAYFRNRAPLDDSGMPKDRFSAEMPDATLATLKIQPSEPRDSAVYFCASGLVLGTSVSGANVLTFGAGSRLTVL.

The chain's CDR3 is CASSQDQGWGNTEAFF. DNA for the CDR3: TGCGCCAGCAGCCAAGATCAGGGATGGGGGAACACTGAAGCTTTCTTT. The chain couples TRBV4-1 to TRBJ1-1; D perhaps matches TRBD1 (5 bases). Germline V gene lookup returns CDR1 MGHRA and CDR2 YSYEKL. Between the trimmed V and J ends, which lost 0 bases and 1 base, there was a span of 12 bases. This CDR3 is built from 16 residues.

The sample holds one count of this clone. The chain carries TRBV12-5 and TRBJ2-7; possibly TRBD2 for D (5 bases). Trimming left V 5 bases short and J 0 bases short, with 20 bases between. The germline V gene encodes CDR1 LGHNT and CDR2 FRNRAP. There are 17 residues in the CDR3. The CDR3, as DNA: TGTGCTAGTGGTCCGACTATTGGCGGTCGGAGCTCCTACGAGCAGTACTTC. This translates into CASGPTIGGRSSYEQYF.

This sequence joins TRBV9 and TRBJ2-1; TRBD2 matches 8 bases. CDR1 and CDR2 (germline): SGDLS, YYNGEE. Trimming at V came to 6 bases and at J to 4 bases, leaving 12 bases not matched to a gene. The CDR3 totals 16 residues. CDR3 in amino acids: CASTLGTSGKYNEQFF. In nucleotides, the CDR3 is TGTGCCAGCACCCTCGGAACTAGCGGAAAATACAATGAGCAGTTCTTC.

The sample holds one count of this clone. The CDR3 nucleotides read TGTGCCACCAGCAGAAGTTTGAGCTCCTACGAGCAGTACTTC. Protein product: CATSRSLSSYEQYF. The chain uses TRBV15 and TRBJ2-7; D remains unclear. Germline CDR1 reads LNHNV; CDR2 reads YYDKDF (reference sequence). Trimming stripped 2 bases from V and 0 bases from J, with 8 bases between. This CDR3 comprises 14 residues.

J is TRBJ2-1 and V is TRBV7-9, with D possibly matching TRBD2 (5 bases). V lost 1 base, J lost 4 bases, and 8 bases lay in between. The germline V gene has CDR1 SEHNR and CDR2 FQNEAQ (reference sequence). The CDR3 extends over 14 amino acids. CDR3 bases: TGTGCCAGCAGCTTAGTTCGGGGTTACAATGAGCAGTTCTTC. Encoded protein: CASSLVRGYNEQFF.